This is a list of T cell receptor beta chains from one sample in a study of early T cells in non-severe SARS-CoV-2 infection. TCRdb called the 5' RACE reads again in MiXCR, with one record for every CDR3 protein. This sample has about 50,000 distinct CDR3 sequences, with around a tenth found just once. The input for sequencing was whole blood, taken at baseline. These receptors were collected from an adult who was a healthcare worker with PCR-confirmed SARS-CoV-2 infection or an uninfected control (not recorded which). The CDR3 runs from the conserved cysteine through the conserved F or W. Each record gives: J gene, D gene, V gene, clone size, CDR3 protein, CDR3 DNA. D genes are given only for firm matches. Clone size is given for some rows only: seen once, a few or many times, or a class if the clone is expanded.

J gene: TRBJ1-6; D gene: TRBD1; V gene: TRBV7-2; clone size: .; CDR3 protein: CASSPPGTGPSPLHF; CDR3 DNA: TGTGCCAGCAGCCCCCCCGGGACAGGGCCTTCACCCCTCCACTTT
J gene: TRBJ2-4; D gene: .; V gene: TRBV11-2; clone size: many; CDR3 protein: CASSRQIAKNIQYF; CDR3 DNA: TGTGCCAGCAGCCGACAGATAGCCAAAAACATTCAGTACTTC
J gene: TRBJ2-5; D gene: .; V gene: TRBV18; clone size: few; CDR3 protein: CASSPPMGETQYF; CDR3 DNA: TGTGCCAGCTCACCACCGATGGGAGAGACCCAGTACTTC
J gene: TRBJ2-7; D gene: TRBD1; V gene: TRBV19; clone size: .; CDR3 protein: CASSTGGGSYEQYF; CDR3 DNA: TGTGCCAGTAGTACAGGGGGTGGCTCCTACGAGCAGTACTTC
J gene: TRBJ2-3; D gene: .; V gene: TRBV7-6; clone size: few; CDR3 protein: CASSPRMQTDTQYF; CDR3 DNA: TGTGCCAGCAGCCCCAGGATGCAGACAGATACGCAGTATTTT
J gene: TRBJ2-1; D gene: .; V gene: TRBV21-1; clone size: many; CDR3 protein: CASSALYLAGNLDEQFF; CDR3 DNA: TGTGCCAGCAGCGCACTGTATCTAGCGGGGAATCTCGATGAGCAGTTCTTC
J gene: TRBJ2-1; D gene: .; V gene: TRBV3-1; clone size: many; CDR3 protein: CASSQAVGAGEQFF; CDR3 DNA: TGTGCCAGCAGCCAAGCCGTTGGGGCGGGGGAGCAGTTCTTC
J gene: TRBJ2-3; D gene: TRBD1; V gene: TRBV3-1; clone size: .; CDR3 protein: CASSHPSGEGRPGQGFLASNTQYF; CDR3 DNA: TGTGCCAGCAGCCACCCATCGGGGGAGGGCCGACCGGGACAGGGCTTTCTCGCCTCTAATACGCAGTATTTT
J gene: TRBJ1-1; D gene: TRBD1; V gene: TRBV18; clone size: .; CDR3 protein: CASSRPGQGDTEAFF; CDR3 DNA: TGTGCCAGCTCACGACCGGGACAGGGGGACACTGAAGCTTTCTTT
J gene: TRBJ2-3; D gene: .; V gene: TRBV12-3/TRBV12-4; clone size: many; CDR3 protein: CASSRSLTAGSTDTQYF; CDR3 DNA: TGTGCCAGCAGCCGGAGCCTGACGGCGGGGAGCACAGATACGCAGTATTTT
J gene: TRBJ2-2; D gene: .; V gene: TRBV18; clone size: many; CDR3 protein: CASSLLSNTGELFF; CDR3 DNA: TGTGCCAGCTCGCTACTCTCGAACACCGGGGAGCTGTTTTTT
J gene: TRBJ1-1; D gene: .; V gene: TRBV10-2; clone size: .; CDR3 protein: CASTRSSGAEAFF; CDR3 DNA: TGCGCCAGCACGCGGAGCTCTGGGGCTGAAGCTTTCTTT
J gene: TRBJ1-1; D gene: .; V gene: TRBV7-9; clone size: .; CDR3 protein: CASSLVPSPEAFF; CDR3 DNA: TGTGCCAGCAGCTTAGTCCCCAGTCCTGAAGCTTTCTTT
J gene: TRBJ2-6; D gene: .; V gene: TRBV18; clone size: .; CDR3 protein: CASSGTPSGANVLTF; CDR3 DNA: TGTGCCAGCTCTGGGACCCCTTCTGGGGCCAACGTCCTGACTTTC
J gene: TRBJ2-2; D gene: .; V gene: TRBV12-3/TRBV12-4; clone size: .; CDR3 protein: CASSFRGELFF; CDR3 DNA: TGTGCCAGCAGTTTTCGTGGGGAGCTGTTTTTT
J gene: TRBJ2-1; D gene: TRBD2; V gene: TRBV18; clone size: .; CDR3 protein: CASSPPGLVEYNEQFF; CDR3 DNA: TGTGCCAGCTCACCACCCGGACTAGTCGAATACAATGAGCAGTTCTTC
J gene: TRBJ2-2; D gene: .; V gene: TRBV20-1; clone size: many; CDR3 protein: CSARTRTNTGELFF; CDR3 DNA: TGCAGTGCTAGAACCCGGACTAACACCGGGGAGCTGTTTTTT
J gene: TRBJ1-4; D gene: .; V gene: TRBV25-1; clone size: few; CDR3 protein: CASSELTVPNEKLFF; CDR3 DNA: TGTGCCAGCAGTGAATTGACAGTTCCTAATGAAAAACTGTTTTTT
J gene: TRBJ2-3; D gene: TRBD2; V gene: TRBV19; clone size: few; CDR3 protein: CASSIGSGSADTQYF; CDR3 DNA: TGTGCCAGTAGTATTGGGAGCGGGAGCGCAGATACGCAGTATTTT
J gene: TRBJ1-5; D gene: .; V gene: TRBV18; clone size: once; CDR3 protein: CASSPFRDKPNQPQHF; CDR3 DNA: TGTGCCAGCTCACCTTTCCGGGACAAACCAAATCAGCCCCAGCATTTT
J gene: TRBJ1-1; D gene: .; V gene: TRBV5-1; clone size: many; CDR3 protein: CASRGQRGGTEAFF; CDR3 DNA: TGCGCCAGCAGGGGTCAAAGGGGCGGCACTGAAGCTTTCTTT
J gene: TRBJ2-1; D gene: TRBD2; V gene: TRBV20-1; clone size: .; CDR3 protein: CSASQTSGRTGYNEQFF; CDR3 DNA: TGCAGTGCTTCCCAGACTAGCGGGAGGACGGGGTACAATGAGCAGTTCTTC
J gene: TRBJ2-1; D gene: .; V gene: TRBV5-4; clone size: few; CDR3 protein: CASSLGVRVLGNEQFF; CDR3 DNA: TGTGCCAGCAGCTTGGGTGTTAGGGTCCTAGGCAATGAGCAGTTCTTC
J gene: TRBJ2-3; D gene: .; V gene: TRBV20-1; clone size: few; CDR3 protein: CSAPRGGRTAGDTQYF; CDR3 DNA: TGCAGTGCCCCCCGAGGAGGGCGTACCGCGGGGGATACGCAGTATTTT
J gene: TRBJ1-1; D gene: .; V gene: TRBV10-2; clone size: .; CDR3 protein: CASSDRWATEAFF; CDR3 DNA: TGCGCCAGCAGTGACAGGTGGGCCACTGAAGCTTTCTTT
J gene: TRBJ1-4; D gene: .; V gene: TRBV3-1; clone size: many; CDR3 protein: CASSPRGGANEKLFF; CDR3 DNA: TGTGCCAGCAGCCCCCGCGGGGGCGCAAATGAAAAACTGTTTTTT
J gene: TRBJ2-1; D gene: .; V gene: TRBV27; clone size: many; CDR3 protein: CASRHYLLAEGGEQFF; CDR3 DNA: TGTGCCAGCAGGCACTACCTATTAGCGGAGGGAGGTGAGCAGTTCTTC
J gene: TRBJ2-5; D gene: .; V gene: TRBV29-1; clone size: .; CDR3 protein: CSVQTRETQYF; CDR3 DNA: TGCAGCGTCCAGACCCGGGAGACCCAGTACTTC
J gene: TRBJ2-1; D gene: .; V gene: TRBV20-1; clone size: many; CDR3 protein: CSQGGARNEQFF; CDR3 DNA: TGCAGCCAGGGGGGAGCGAGGAATGAGCAGTTCTTC
J gene: TRBJ2-4; D gene: TRBD1; V gene: TRBV18; clone size: .; CDR3 protein: CASSPDAGGNIQYF; CDR3 DNA: TGTGCCAGCTCACCCGACGCAGGGGGCAACATTCAGTACTTC
J gene: TRBJ2-3; D gene: TRBD2; V gene: TRBV18; clone size: few; CDR3 protein: CASSPLPAGGSTDTQYF; CDR3 DNA: TGTGCCAGCTCACCACTTCCAGCGGGAGGTAGCACGGATACGCAGTATTTT
J gene: TRBJ1-5; D gene: TRBD1; V gene: TRBV12-3/TRBV12-4; clone size: many; CDR3 protein: CASSVQGNVQPQHF; CDR3 DNA: TGTGCCAGCAGTGTACAGGGGAACGTTCAGCCCCAGCATTTT
J gene: TRBJ2-1; D gene: .; V gene: TRBV6-1; clone size: .; CDR3 protein: CASSAWRASYNEQFF; CDR3 DNA: TGTGCCAGCAGTGCCTGGAGGGCCTCCTACAATGAGCAGTTCTTC
J gene: TRBJ2-5; D gene: .; V gene: TRBV20-1; clone size: few; CDR3 protein: CSASPLAETQYF; CDR3 DNA: TGCAGTGCTAGCCCCCTCGCAGAGACCCAGTACTTC
J gene: TRBJ2-5; D gene: .; V gene: TRBV18; clone size: .; CDR3 protein: CASSPPGRMETQYF; CDR3 DNA: TGTGCCAGCTCACCGCCGGGACGGATGGAGACCCAGTACTTC
J gene: TRBJ1-2; D gene: TRBD1; V gene: TRBV12-3/TRBV12-4; clone size: few; CDR3 protein: CASSLQGANYGYTF; CDR3 DNA: TGTGCCAGCAGTTTACAGGGGGCTAACTATGGCTACACCTTC